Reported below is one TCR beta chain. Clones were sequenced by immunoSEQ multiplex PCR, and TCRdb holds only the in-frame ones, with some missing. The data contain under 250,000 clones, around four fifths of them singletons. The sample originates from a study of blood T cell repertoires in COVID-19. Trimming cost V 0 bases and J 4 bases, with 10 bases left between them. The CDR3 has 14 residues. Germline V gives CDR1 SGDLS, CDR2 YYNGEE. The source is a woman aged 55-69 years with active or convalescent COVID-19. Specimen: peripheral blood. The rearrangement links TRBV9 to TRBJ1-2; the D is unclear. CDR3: CASSVDWRSYGYTF. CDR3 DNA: TGTGCCAGCAGCGTAGATTGGAGATCCTATGGCTACACCTTC.